These T cell receptor beta chains were read from a single sample in a study of T cells in Graves' hyperthyroidism and ophthalmopathy. TCRdb redid the calling of the multiplex PCR reads with MiXCR, one entry per CDR3 protein. The data contain about 300,000 distinct CDR3 sequences, around 19% of them singletons. The sample was blood. These receptor sequences come from a man aged 45-65 years with Graves' ophthalmopathy. The CDR3 runs from the conserved cysteine through the conserved F or W. A D gene is named only where the DNA matches it firmly. A row's size may be missing; if present it is once, few, many or a size class.

>TRBD2|TRBV5-1|TRBJ2-7|many
CASSLTGGPWEQYF
TGCGCCAGCAGCTTGACGGGAGGGCCGTGGGAGCAGTACTTC
>TRBD1|TRBV28|TRBJ2-7|many
CASTGQVFEQYF
TGTGCCAGCACGGGACAGGTTTTCGAGCAGTACTTC
>NA|TRBV2|TRBJ1-6|NA
CASKRTGSTYNSPLHF
TGTGCCAGCAAACGGACGGGAAGCACCTATAATTCACCCCTCCACTTT
>NA|TRBV24-1|TRBJ2-3|NA
CATSNRAADTQYF
TGTGCCACCTCAAACAGGGCGGCGGATACGCAGTATTTT
>TRBD2|TRBV10-3|TRBJ2-5|NA
CAISESSLAGGETQYF
TGTGCCATCAGTGAGTCGAGTCTAGCGGGAGGTGAGACCCAGTACTTC
>NA|TRBV27|TRBJ1-2|many
CASSLSRQNSYGYTF
TGTGCCAGCAGTTTAAGCCGACAGAATTCCTATGGCTACACCTTC
>NA|TRBV19|TRBJ1-1|few
CASSISGGRGEAFF
TGTGCCAGTAGTATTTCCGGGGGGCGCGGTGAAGCTTTCTTT
>NA|TRBV20-1|TRBJ2-5|many
CSGREGMETQYF
TGCAGTGGGAGAGAAGGGATGGAGACCCAGTACTTC
>NA|TRBV19|TRBJ1-5|NA
CASTSSGAGSQPQHF
TGTGCCAGTACCTCTTCTGGGGCGGGTAGTCAGCCCCAGCATTTT
>TRBD2|TRBV30|TRBJ2-3|many
CAWTSGNQPTDTQYF
TGTGCCTGGACTAGCGGGAACCAACCCACAGATACGCAGTATTTT
>NA|TRBV7-8|TRBJ2-7|NA
CASSSRSRDEQYF
TGTGCCAGCAGCTCCCGGTCCCGGGACGAGCAGTACTTC
>TRBD2|TRBV6-5|TRBJ2-5|NA
CASSYSKLAGKETQYF
TGTGCCAGCAGTTACTCGAAGCTAGCGGGAAAAGAGACCCAGTACTTC
>TRBD1|TRBV11-2|TRBJ2-3|many
CASSLRRDKEGGEDTQYF
TGTGCCAGCAGCTTACGCCGGGACAAGGAAGGGGGCGAGGATACGCAGTATTTT
>TRBD2|TRBV20-1|TRBJ2-7|NA
CSATRTSAGEQYF
TGCAGTGCCACACGGACTAGCGCGGGCGAGCAGTACTTC
>TRBD2|TRBV6-4|TRBJ2-5|once
CASSDTSGRSRETQYF
TGTGCCAGCAGTGACACCAGCGGGAGATCGAGGGAGACCCAGTACTTC
>NA|TRBV5-1|TRBJ2-3|many
CASSLEGFPTDTQYF
TGCGCCAGCAGCTTGGAAGGTTTCCCCACAGATACGCAGTATTTT
>NA|TRBV9|TRBJ1-1|many
CASSTWVGNTEAFF
TGTGCCAGCAGCACATGGGTAGGGAACACTGAAGCTTTCTTT
>TRBD1|TRBV5-1|TRBJ1-1|many
CASSLTGQVREAFF
TGCGCCAGCAGCTTAACCGGACAGGTACGGGAAGCTTTCTTT
>NA|TRBV28|TRBJ2-5|many
CASSLSALRETQYF
TGTGCCAGCAGTTTATCAGCCCTTAGAGAGACCCAGTACTTC
>TRBD2|TRBV24-1|TRBJ2-1|many
CATSDLPLAGGPGEQFF
TGTGCCACCAGTGATTTGCCACTAGCGGGAGGGCCAGGTGAGCAGTTCTTC
>NA|TRBV28|TRBJ2-6|NA
CASSFPGQLSGANVLTF
TGTGCCAGCAGTTTTCCCGGACAGCTCTCTGGGGCCAACGTCCTGACTTTC
>NA|TRBV9|TRBJ1-5|many
CASSVGGSPDQPQHF
TGTGCCAGCAGCGTAGGTGGCTCCCCCGATCAGCCCCAGCATTTT
>NA|TRBV3-1|TRBJ2-1|few
CASSQDWRGKDEQFF
TGTGCCAGCAGCCAAGATTGGCGCGGGAAGGATGAGCAGTTCTTC
>TRBD1|TRBV19|TRBJ1-5|few
CASSHQPGQQNQPQHF
TGTGCCAGTAGTCATCAACCGGGACAGCAAAATCAGCCCCAGCATTTT